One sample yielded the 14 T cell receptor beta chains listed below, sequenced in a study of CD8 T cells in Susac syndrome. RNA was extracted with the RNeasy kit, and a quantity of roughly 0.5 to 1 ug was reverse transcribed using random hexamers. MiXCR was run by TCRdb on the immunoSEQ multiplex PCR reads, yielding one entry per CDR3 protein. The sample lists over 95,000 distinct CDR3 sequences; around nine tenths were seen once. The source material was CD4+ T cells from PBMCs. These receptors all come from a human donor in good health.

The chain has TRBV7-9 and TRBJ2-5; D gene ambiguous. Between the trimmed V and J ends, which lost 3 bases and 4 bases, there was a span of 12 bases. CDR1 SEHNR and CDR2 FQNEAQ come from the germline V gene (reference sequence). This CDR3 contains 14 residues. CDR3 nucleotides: TGTGCCAGCAGCTTCAAGGGCTGGGGAGAGACCCAGTACTTC. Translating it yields CASSFKGWGETQYF. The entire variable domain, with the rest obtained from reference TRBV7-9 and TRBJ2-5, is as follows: DTGVSQNPRHKITKRGQNVTFRCDPISEHNRLYWYRQTLGQGPEFLTYFQNEAQLEKSRLLSDRFSAERPKGSFSTLEIQRTEQGDSAMYLCASSFKGWGETQYFGPGTRLLVL.

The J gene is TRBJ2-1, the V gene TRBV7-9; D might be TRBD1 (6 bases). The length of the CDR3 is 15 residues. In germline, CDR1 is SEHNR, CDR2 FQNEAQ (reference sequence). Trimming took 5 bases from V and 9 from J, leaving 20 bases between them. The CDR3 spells CASSPRDTQGTEQFF. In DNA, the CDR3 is TGTGCCAGCAGCCCCAGAGACACACAGGGTACTGAGCAGTTCTTC.

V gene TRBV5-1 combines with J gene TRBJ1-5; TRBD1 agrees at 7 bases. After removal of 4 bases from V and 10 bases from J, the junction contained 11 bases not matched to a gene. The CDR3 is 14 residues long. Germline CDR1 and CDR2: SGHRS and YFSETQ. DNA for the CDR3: TGCGCCAGCAGCACGGGACAGACAGGCTCACCCCAGCATTTT. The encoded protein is CASSTGQTGSPQHF.

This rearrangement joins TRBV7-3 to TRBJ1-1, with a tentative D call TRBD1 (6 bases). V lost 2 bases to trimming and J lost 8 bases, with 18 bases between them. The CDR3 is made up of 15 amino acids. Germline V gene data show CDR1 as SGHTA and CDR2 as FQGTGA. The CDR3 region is CASSLQSSGDLEAFF. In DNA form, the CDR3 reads TGTGCCAGCAGCTTACAATCCTCAGGGGATCTGGAAGCTTTCTTT. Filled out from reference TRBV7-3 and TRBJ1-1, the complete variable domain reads GAGVSQTPSNKVTEKGKYVELRCDPISGHTALYWYRQSLGQGPEFLIYFQGTGAADDSGLPNDRFFAVRPEGSVSTLKIQRTERGDSAVYLCASSLQSSGDLEAFFGQGTRLTVV.

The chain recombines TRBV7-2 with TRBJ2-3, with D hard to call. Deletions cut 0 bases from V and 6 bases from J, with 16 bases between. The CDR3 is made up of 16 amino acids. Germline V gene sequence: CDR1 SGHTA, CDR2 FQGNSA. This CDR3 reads CASSLAPDGYADTQYF. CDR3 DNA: TGTGCCAGCAGCTTAGCGCCTGATGGGTATGCTGATACGCAGTATTTT.

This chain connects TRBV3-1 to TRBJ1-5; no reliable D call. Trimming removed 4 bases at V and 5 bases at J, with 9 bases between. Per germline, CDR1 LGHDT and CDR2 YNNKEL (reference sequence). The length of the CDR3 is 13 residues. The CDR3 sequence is CASSLWTDQPQHF. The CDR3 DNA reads TGTGCCAGCAGCCTCTGGACTGATCAGCCCCAGCATTTT.

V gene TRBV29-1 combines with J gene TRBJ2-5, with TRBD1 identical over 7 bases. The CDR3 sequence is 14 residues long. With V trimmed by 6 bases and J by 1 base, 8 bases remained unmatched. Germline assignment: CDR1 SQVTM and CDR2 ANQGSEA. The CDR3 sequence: CSVGTGARQETQYF. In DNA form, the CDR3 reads TGCAGCGTCGGCACAGGGGCTCGCCAAGAGACCCAGTACTTC.

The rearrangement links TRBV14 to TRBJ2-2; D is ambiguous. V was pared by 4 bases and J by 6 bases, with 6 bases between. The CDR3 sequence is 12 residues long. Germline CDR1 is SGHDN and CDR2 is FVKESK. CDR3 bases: TGTGCCAGCAGCCCAAGAGCCGGGGAGCTGTTTTTT. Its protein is CASSPRAGELFF.

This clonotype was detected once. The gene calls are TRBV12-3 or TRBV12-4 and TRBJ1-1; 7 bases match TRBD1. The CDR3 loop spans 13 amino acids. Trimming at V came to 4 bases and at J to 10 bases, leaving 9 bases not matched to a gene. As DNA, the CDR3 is TGTGCCAGCAGTTCAGCTGTGACAGGGCCAGCTTTCTTT. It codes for CASSSAVTGPAFF.

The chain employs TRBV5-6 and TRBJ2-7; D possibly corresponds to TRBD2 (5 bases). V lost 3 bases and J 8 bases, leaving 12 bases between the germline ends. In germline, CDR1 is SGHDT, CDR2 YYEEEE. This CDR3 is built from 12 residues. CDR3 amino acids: CASSSRGSKQYF. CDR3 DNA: TGTGCCAGCAGCTCACGGGGTTCCAAGCAGTACTTC.

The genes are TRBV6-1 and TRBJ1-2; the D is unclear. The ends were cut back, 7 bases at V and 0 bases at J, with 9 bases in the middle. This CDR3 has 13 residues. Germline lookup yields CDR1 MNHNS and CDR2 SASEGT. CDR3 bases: TGTGCCAGCACCCCCACGGCTAACTATGGCTACACCTTC. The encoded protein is CASTPTANYGYTF.

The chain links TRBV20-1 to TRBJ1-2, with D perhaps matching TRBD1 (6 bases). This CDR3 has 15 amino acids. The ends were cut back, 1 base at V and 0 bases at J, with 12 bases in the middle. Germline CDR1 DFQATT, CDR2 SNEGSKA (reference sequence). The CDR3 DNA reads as TGCAGTGCTAGAGCTAAGGACAGTCCTAACTATGGCTACACCTTC. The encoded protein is CSARAKDSPNYGYTF.

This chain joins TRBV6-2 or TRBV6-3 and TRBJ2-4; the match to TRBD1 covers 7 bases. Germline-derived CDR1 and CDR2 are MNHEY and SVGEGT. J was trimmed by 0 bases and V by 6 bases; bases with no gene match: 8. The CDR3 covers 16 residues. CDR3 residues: CASSPRGNLAKNIQYF. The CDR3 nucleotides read TGTGCCAGCAGCCCCAGGGGGAACTTAGCCAAAAACATTCAGTACTTC.

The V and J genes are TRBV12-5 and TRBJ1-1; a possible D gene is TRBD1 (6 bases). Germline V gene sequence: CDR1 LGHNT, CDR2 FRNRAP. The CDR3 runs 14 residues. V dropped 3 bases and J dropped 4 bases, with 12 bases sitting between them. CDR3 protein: CASGLGGLGTEAFF. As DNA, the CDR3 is TGTGCTAGTGGTTTAGGGGGATTGGGCACTGAAGCTTTCTTT.